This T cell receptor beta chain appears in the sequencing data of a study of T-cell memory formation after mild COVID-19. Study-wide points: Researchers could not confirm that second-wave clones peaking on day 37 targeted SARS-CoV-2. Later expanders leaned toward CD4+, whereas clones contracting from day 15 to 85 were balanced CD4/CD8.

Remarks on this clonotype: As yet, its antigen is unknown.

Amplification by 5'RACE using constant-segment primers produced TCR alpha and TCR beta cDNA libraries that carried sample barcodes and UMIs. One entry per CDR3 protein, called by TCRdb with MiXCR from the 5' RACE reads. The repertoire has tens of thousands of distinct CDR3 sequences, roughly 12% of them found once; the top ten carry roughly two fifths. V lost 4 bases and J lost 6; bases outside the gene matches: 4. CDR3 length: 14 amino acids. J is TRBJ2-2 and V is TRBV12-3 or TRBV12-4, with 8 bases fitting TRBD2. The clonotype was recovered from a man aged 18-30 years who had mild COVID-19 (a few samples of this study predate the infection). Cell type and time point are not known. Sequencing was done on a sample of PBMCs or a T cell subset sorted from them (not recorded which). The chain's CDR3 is CASSSGLGPGELFF. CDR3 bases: TGTGCCAGCAGTTCGGGACTAGGTCCCGGGGAGCTGTTTTTT.